Each of the 9 T cell receptor beta chains below was sequenced from the same sample in a study of molecular identifiers for immune sequencing clone quantification. TCRdb independently ran MiXCR on the PCR reads; one entry per CDR3 protein. The table includes 90,000 or so distinct CDR3 sequences, about 21% detected once. The specimen sequenced was naive CD8+ T cells from blood, with Jurkat cell RNA spiked in. The subset is: FACS-sorted CD8+CD4-CCR7+CD45RA+ naive T cells. The receptors were sampled from a human donor in good health. Some libraries in this study had Jurkat cell RNA spiked in.

The V gene is TRBV28, the J gene TRBJ1-2; D ambiguous. CDR3 length: 16 amino acids. V shed 7 bases and J shed 8 bases, with 26 bases lying between them. The germline V gene encodes CDR1 MDHEN and CDR2 SYDVKM. CDR3 residues: CASTRPARHHIEGYTF. CDR3 coding DNA: TGTGCCAGCACCAGACCCGCCAGACATCACATAGAGGGCTACACCTTC.

This clonotype came up many times. The rearrangement joins TRBV12-5 to TRBJ2-3; the match to TRBD1 covers 9 bases. J lost 2 bases, V lost 1 base, and 4 bases had no gene match. Germline V gene data show CDR1 as LGHNT and CDR2 as FRNRAP. The CDR3 is 16 amino acids. Written as DNA, the CDR3 is TGTGCTAGTGGTTTGGCACAGGGGGCCGACACAGATACGCAGTATTTT. Protein sequence: CASGLAQGADTDTQYF. Supplemented by reference TRBV12-5 and TRBJ2-3, the full variable domain reads DARVTQTPRHKVTEMGQEVTMRCQPILGHNTVFWYRQTMMQGLELLAYFRNRAPLDDSGMPKDRFSAEMPDATLATLKIQPSEPRDSAVYFCASGLAQGADTDTQYFGPGTRLTVL.

The gene calls are TRBV20-1 and TRBJ2-1; 8 nucleotides match TRBD1. V dropped 3 bases and J dropped 0; count of bases not matched to a gene: 7. Per germline, CDR1 DFQATT and CDR2 SNEGSKA (reference sequence). This CDR3 contains 16 residues. Here the CDR3 DNA reads TGCAGTGCTAGCGGGCAGGGGGCCTCCTCCTACAATGAGCAGTTCTTC. Translating it yields CSASGQGASSYNEQFF.

This clonotype was observed a few times. This chain's CDR3 is CASTGPDTDTQYF. CDR3 nucleotides: TGTGCCAGCACGGGACCCGACACAGATACGCAGTATTTT. The genes are TRBV27 and TRBJ2-3; tentatively, D is TRBD1 or TRBD2 (5 bases each). Trimming took 7 bases from V and 2 from J, leaving 10 bases between them. The CDR3 has 13 amino acids. CDR1 is MNHEY and CDR2 is SMNVEV in the germline V gene (reference sequence).

This clonotype has a count of ten or more. CDR3 region: CASSILSGTEAFF. In DNA form, the CDR3 reads TGTGCCAGTAGTATATTGTCGGGGACTGAAGCTTTCTTT. This chain connects TRBV19 to TRBJ1-1; D remains ambiguous. This CDR3 is 13 amino acids long. CDR1 is LNHDA and CDR2 is SQIVND in the germline V gene (reference sequence). Trimming took 2 bases from V and 5 from J, leaving 9 bases between them.

As regards this clonotype: Since a much larger clone is just one base distant, this may be a read error. The rearrangement links TRBV19 to TRBJ1-5, with D unclear. The closer fit of TRBJ2-3 to the DNA end suggests the J call may be wrong. This CDR3 region has 16 residues. Germline loops: CDR1 LNHDA, CDR2 SQIVND (reference sequence). The CDR3 spells CASSPKDSFSNQPQYF. CDR3 nucleotides: TGTGCCAGTAGTCCCAAGGATTCCTTTAGCAATCAGCCCCAGTATTTT.

Comment on this clonotype: A much larger clone differs by one base, so this may be a read error. The chain uses TRBV12-3 or TRBV12-4 and TRBJ2-2; D call uncertain. The ends were cut back, 5 bases at V and 5 bases at J, with 24 bases in the middle. CDR3 size: 18 residues. CDR3 amino acids: CASSPLLTRTSGTGELFF. The CDR3 nucleotides are TGTGCCAGCAGTCCACTTCTTACGAGAACCTCAGGAACCGGGGAGCTGTTTTTT.

The chain employs TRBV4-2 and TRBJ2-1, with D possibly being TRBD2 (5 bases). The germline V gene encodes CDR1 LGHNA and CDR2 YNFKEQ. V lost 1 base to trimming and J lost 8 bases, with 18 bases between them. The CDR3 runs 16 residues. CDR3 sequence (DNA): TGTGCCAGCAGCCAAGTGGCGGGCGGTCCTTACCATGAGCAGTTCTTC. Residues: CASSQVAGGPYHEQFF.

This clonotype appeared many times. This chain connects TRBV19 to TRBJ2-3; 7 nucleotides line up with TRBD2. J was trimmed by 0 bases and V by 4 bases; bases with no gene match: 4. This CDR3 is 15 amino acids long. CDR1 is LNHDA, CDR2 SQIVND, per germline (reference sequence). DNA of the CDR3: TGTGCCAGTAGTACTCTAGCGGCTAGCACAGATACGCAGTATTTT. It is translated as CASSTLAASTDTQYF.